This T cell receptor beta chain was retrieved from a study of blood T cell repertoires in COVID-19. Study overall: The United States, Italy and Spain provided the acute and convalescent COVID-19 samples. The analysed material was cDNA or gDNA that came from T cells, B-cell-depleted T cells, or PBMCs.

In the source study's methods: Nucleated cell counts were estimated from reference gene primer amplification. Only in-frame clones appear in the TCRdb table, and some are missing; sequencing was by immunoSEQ multiplex PCR. The DNA was the basis for D and trimming; V, J and clone size are from that table. Among about 440,000 clones listed, 75% to 90% were seen once. This clone has just one count. Germline assignment: CDR1 SGHAT and CDR2 FQNNGV. The CDR3 spans 15 residues. V was clipped by 0 bases and J by 5 bases; unmatched bases: 3. The receptor's source is a young woman with acute or convalescent COVID-19. Sample: peripheral blood. The chain carries TRBV11-2 and TRBJ2-7; 11 nucleotides agree with TRBD2. The CDR3 DNA follows: TGTGCCAGCAGCTTAGAAGGTAGCGGGGGGGACGAGCAGTACTTC. Encoded protein: CASSLEGSGGDEQYF.